These 23 T cell receptor beta chains were sequenced from one sample in a study of human T cells and chemical hapten exposure (dated by TCRdb to about 2021). The time point label of this sample denotes: healthy volunteer bleed at 2 weeks. Total RNA was extracted from unfractionated whole blood that had been collected in Tempus Blood RNA tubes. The library was built by means of RACE. Sequencing relied on a NextSeq 500. The public reads were quality trimmed at Q25 with fastp and then assembled into clones with MiXCR by TCRdb, keeping productive beta chains. All rows with the same CDR3 protein become a single entry with the most common DNA and genes. The sample data list tens of thousands of distinct CDR3 sequences, and roughly 4.1% of these were observed just once. The leading ten clones occupy about 6% of the sample. The sequenced material came from whole blood. The receptors were gathered from a human donor in good health. Some clones in this sample may be carry-over from other donors' samples.

This clonotype was observed a few times. The gene calls are TRBV12-3 or TRBV12-4 and TRBJ1-1; the D gene is possibly TRBD1 (5 bases). This CDR3 comprises 14 residues. The V and J ends lost 2 bases and 6 bases respectively, with 13 bases between them. The CDR3 loop reads CASSLRGSGPEAFF. The CDR3 DNA is TGTGCCAGCAGTTTAAGGGGTTCAGGGCCTGAAGCTTTCTTT.

The table lists this clonotype with many counts. The chain links TRBV3-1 to TRBJ2-6; D tentatively reads TRBD1 or TRBD2 (5 bases each). Germline V gene lookup returns CDR1 LGHDT and CDR2 YNNKEL (reference sequence). The CDR3 runs 17 residues. Trimming stripped 2 bases from V and 0 bases from J, with 11 bases between. The CDR3 bases are TGTGCCAGCAGCCAACGGGGCACGAGCTCTGGGGCCAACGTCCTGACTTTC. Encoded protein: CASSQRGTSSGANVLTF.

This clonotype was observed at least ten times. This chain uses TRBV28 with TRBJ1-2; 8 bases line up with TRBD1. Unmatched junction bases numbered 2, after V lost 4 bases and J lost 4 bases. The CDR3 totals 13 residues. Germline CDR1 MDHEN, CDR2 SYDVKM. This CDR3 is CASSSTGGYGYTF. The CDR3 nucleotides are TGTGCCAGCAGTTCAACAGGGGGCTATGGCTACACCTTC.

This clonotype was recorded at least ten times. The rearrangement uses TRBV5-1 and TRBJ1-5; D is undetermined. The CDR3 has 14 amino acids. V lost 0 bases, J lost 5 bases, and 9 bases lay in between. Germline CDR1 reads SGHRS; CDR2 reads YFSETQ. The CDR3 spells CASSLGYPHQPQHF. The CDR3 nucleotides read TGCGCCAGCAGCTTGGGTTACCCCCATCAGCCCCAGCATTTT. Looking up the rest from reference TRBV5-1 and TRBJ1-5 gives the full variable domain: KAGVTQTPRYLIKTRGQQVTLSCSPISGHRSVSWYQQTPGQGLQFLFEYFSETQRNKGNFPGRFSGRQFSNSRSEMNVSTLELGDSALYLCASSLGYPHQPQHFGDGTRLSIL.

Ten or more counts support this clonotype. The chain couples TRBV6-5 to TRBJ2-1; 13 nucleotides line up with TRBD2. The V gene end was trimmed by 6 bases and the J gene end by 5 bases; junction bases not matched to a gene: 4. There are 15 residues in the CDR3. Looked up from germline, CDR1 is MNHEY and CDR2 is SVGAGI. CDR3 sequence reads: CASSETSGRDNEQFF. The CDR3 bases are TGTGCCAGCAGCGAAACTAGCGGGAGGGACAATGAGCAGTTCTTC.

Here the CDR3 reads CASSQDPSGTGGLEQYF. The CDR3 region has the DNA TGCGCCAGCAGCCAAGATCCTTCCGGGACGGGGGGACTCGAGCAGTACTTC. The V and J genes are TRBV4-1 and TRBJ2-7, with 7 bases that match TRBD2. The CDR3 loop spans 17 amino acids. The germline CDR1 and CDR2 sequences are MGHRA and YSYEKL. V shed 0 bases and J 6 bases; nucleotides not matched to a gene: 14.

The table lists this clonotype with many counts. The rearrangement links TRBV20-1 to TRBJ2-7, with D uncertain. The V and J ends lost 4 bases and 5 bases respectively, with 9 bases between them. CDR1 DFQATT and CDR2 SNEGSKA come from the germline V gene (reference sequence). CDR3 length: 11 amino acids. CDR3 nucleotides: TGCAGTGCTAAAGTTGTGGACGAGCAGTACTTC. It is translated as CSAKVVDEQYF.

The genes are TRBV21-1 and TRBJ1-5. TRBV21-1 is an annotated pseudogene. The CDR3 covers 14 residues. The CDR3, as DNA: TGTGCCAGCAGCAAGAGGCTACCCAATCAGCCCCAGCATTTT. It yields the protein CASSKRLPNQPQHF.

This clonotype has a handful of counts. The chain joins TRBV20-1 to TRBJ1-1; the D gene is possibly TRBD1 (5 bases). V was shortened by 6 bases and J by 3 bases, with 17 bases between the two germline ends. The germline CDR1 and CDR2 sequences are DFQATT and SNEGSKA (reference sequence). The CDR3 is 14 amino acids. For the CDR3, the DNA is TGCAGTGCCGAGCGTCCGGGGCCGGACACTGAAGCTTTCTTT. It specifies CSAERPGPDTEAFF.

Many counts were recorded for this clonotype. V and J are TRBV10-3 and TRBJ2-3; the match to TRBD2 covers 11 bases. The V segment lost 4 bases and the J segment 3 bases; nucleotides outside the gene matches: 18. Germline V CDR1 and CDR2: ENHRY, SYGVKD. The CDR3 loop spans 20 amino acids. The CDR3 region has the DNA TGTGCCATCAGTGCCCAACTAGCGGGAGAGTTTTGGGCAGGAACAGATACGCAGTATTTT. Residues: CAISAQLAGEFWAGTDTQYF.

CDR3 DNA: TGTGCCAGTTCCCCGCCGGCAGGGAGGACTGAAGCTTTCTTT. Protein product: CASSPPAGRTEAFF. The rearrangement joins TRBV12-3 or TRBV12-4 to TRBJ1-1, with a weak D call TRBD1 (5 bases). Deletions cut 9 bases from V and 5 bases from J, with 19 bases between. The CDR3 runs to 14 residues.

The count of this clonotype is one. A read error may account for a junction end that differs from germline. The chain carries TRBV6-6 and TRBJ2-4, with D possibly matching TRBD2 (6 bases). The V gene's germline CDR1 is MNHNY and CDR2 SVGAGI (reference sequence). The CDR3 length is 13 residues. The CDR3 is CASAGRALLIQNF. Here the CDR3 DNA reads TGTGCCAGCGCGGGGCGGGCCCTGCTCATTCAGAACTTC.

This clonotype was counted between two and nine times. V and J are TRBV7-9 and TRBJ2-3, with D perhaps TRBD2 (6 bases). Germline-derived CDR1 and CDR2 are SEHNR and FQNEAQ (reference sequence). The CDR3 loop spans 13 amino acids. V shed 6 bases and J shed 2 bases, with 9 bases lying between them. CDR3 in amino acids: CASRGLITDTQYF. The CDR3 nucleotides read TGTGCCAGCAGAGGACTAATCACAGATACGCAGTATTTT. Complete variable domain (other parts from reference TRBV7-9 and TRBJ2-3): DTGVSQNPRHKITKRGQNVTFRCDPISEHNRLYWYRQTLGQGPEFLTYFQNEAQLEKSRLLSDRFSAERPKGSFSTLEIQRTEQGDSAMYLCASRGLITDTQYFGPGTRLTVL.

Ten or more counts support this clonotype. V usage is TRBV6-5 and J usage is TRBJ1-2; TRBD1 might be the D (5 bases). Trimming pared 4 bases from V and 8 bases from J, leaving 23 bases between. CDR1 and CDR2 (germline): MNHEY, SVGAGI. The length of the CDR3 is 16 residues. In DNA, the CDR3 is TGTGCCAGCAGTTCCTTCCCCGGGAGACAGAGTGGAGGCTACACCTTC. Its protein is CASSSFPGRQSGGYTF.

This clonotype showed up just a few times. The chain couples TRBV27 to TRBJ1-2; D is unclear. Trimming removed 4 bases from V and 6 bases from J, with 12 bases in between. The CDR3 consists of 13 residues. Germline V gene sequence: CDR1 MNHEY, CDR2 SMNVEV (reference sequence). The DNA for the CDR3 is TGTGCCAGCAGTTCTAGCGAGAAGAATGGCTACACCTTC. Its protein is CASSSSEKNGYTF.

This clonotype showed up many times. The V call is TRBV20-1, the J call TRBJ2-7, with 8 bases matching TRBD1. From germline, CDR1 is DFQATT and CDR2 SNEGSKA (reference sequence). The ends lost 3 bases at V and 5 bases at J; junction bases unmatched: 12. The CDR3 length is 15 residues. CDR3 in amino acids: CSARDHRGTGNEQYF. In nucleotides, the CDR3 is TGCAGTGCTAGGGACCACAGGGGGACGGGGAACGAGCAGTACTTC.

This clonotype was recorded many times. This chain connects TRBV2 to TRBJ2-6, with D perhaps TRBD1 (6 bases). The CDR3 length is 18 residues. V lost 7 bases, J lost 2 bases, and 21 bases lay in between. CDR1 is SNHLY and CDR2 is FYNNEI in the germline V gene. CDR3 bases: TGTGCCAGCATGGGGTGGGGCAGGGGACCCCCTGGGGCCAACGTCCTGACTTTC. This sequence encodes CASMGWGRGPPGANVLTF.

This clonotype was counted many times. This rearrangement joins TRBV28 to TRBJ1-5; weak D call: TRBD1 (6 bases). Trimming took off 5 bases at V and 7 bases at J, with 15 bases between the two ends. CDR1 and CDR2 (germline): MDHEN, SYDVKM. This CDR3 is 14 amino acids long. DNA for the CDR3: TGTGCCAGCAGTCCCAGGGCCCAGGGGCAGCCCCAGCATTTT. This gives the protein CASSPRAQGQPQHF.

The table lists this clonotype with a few counts. This sequence joins TRBV6-2 or TRBV6-3 and TRBJ2-1, with TRBD2 identical over 7 bases. In germline, CDR1 is MNHEY, CDR2 SVGEGT. This CDR3 contains 16 residues. V dropped 2 bases and J dropped 4; count of bases not matched to a gene: 8. CDR3 DNA sequence: TGTGCCAGCAGTTACGGGCGAGCGGGGCCTTACAATGAGCAGTTCTTC. It specifies CASSYGRAGPYNEQFF.

This clonotype was recorded many times. The chain couples TRBV20-1 to TRBJ2-5, with 10 bases that match TRBD2. J gave up 5 bases and V 5 bases, and 20 bases lay outside the gene matches. This CDR3 contains 18 residues. Germline assignment: CDR1 DFQATT and CDR2 SNEGSKA (reference sequence). The CDR3 DNA reads as TGCAGTGCTGGGCGACGCACGGCAGCGGGAGGGATGGAGGAGACCCAGTACTTC. It encodes CSAGRRTAAGGMEETQYF.

This clonotype came up many times. The chain combines TRBV10-1 with TRBJ2-3, with TRBD2 as a possible D gene (5 bases). CDR1 and CDR2 from the germline V gene are WNHNN and SYGVQD (reference sequence). The germline V and J ends were trimmed by 4 bases and 5 bases, with 22 bases remaining between them. This CDR3 has 17 amino acids. CDR3 loop: CASSGDRTFPLGDTQYF. For the CDR3, the DNA is TGCGCCAGCAGTGGAGACCGGACTTTTCCCCTTGGAGATACGCAGTATTTT.

This clonotype appeared many times. This chain's CDR3 is CASSETWQYYGYTF. The CDR3 DNA follows: TGTGCCAGCAGTGAGACATGGCAGTACTATGGCTACACCTTC. The chain is built from TRBV6-1 and TRBJ1-2; D is unclear. Germline CDR1 is MNHNS and CDR2 is SASEGT. CDR3 length equals 14 residues. The V end was cut by 3 bases, the J end by 3 bases, with 11 bases between.

This clonotype was observed a handful of times. V is TRBV7-2 and J is TRBJ2-1, with D perhaps matching TRBD2 (6 bases). The V and J ends lost 1 base and 7 bases respectively, with 8 bases between them. There are 13 residues in the CDR3. Germline loops: CDR1 SGHTA, CDR2 FQGNSA. The CDR3 bases are TGTGCCAGCAGCTTAGACCGGGAGAATGAGCAGTTCTTC. Translating it yields CASSLDRENEQFF. Complete variable domain (other parts from reference TRBV7-2 and TRBJ2-1): GAGVSQSPSNKVTEKGKDVELRCDPISGHTALYWYRQSLGQGLEFLIYFQGNSAPDKSGLPSDRFSAERTGGSVSTLTIQRTQQEDSAVYLCASSLDRENEQFFGPGTRLTVL.